Given below is one TCR beta chain in context. Its antigen is as yet unknown. TCRdb keeps only in-frame clones here, not all; method: immunoSEQ multiplex PCR. This table holds just over 350,000 clones, roughly 85% found once. The data belong to a study of Ad26.COV2.S vaccination and SARS-CoV-2 variants. The CDR3 extends over 14 amino acids. The J segment lost 5 bases and the V segment lost 4 bases, leaving 6 bases of the junction unmatched. CDR1 and CDR2 (germline): KGHSY, FQNENV. General study results and limits: Relative to placebo recipients, vaccine recipients exhibited elevated spike-specific TCR breadth.

Treatment here: about 20 received Ad26.COV2.S at low or high dose, single or two shots; 5 received placebo; per-sample allocation not given. All samples were drawn on day 63, counting from the first vaccine or placebo injection. The clonotype originates from a person aged 18-60 years who received the Ad26.COV2.S COVID-19 vaccine or a placebo. The V gene is TRBV16, the J gene TRBJ2-7; 9 bases line up with TRBD2. Source: peripheral blood, taken in a trial of Ad26.COV2.S vaccine versus placebo. CDR3 sequence (DNA): TGTGCCAGCAGCCCCCTAGCGGGATATAACGAGCAGTACTTC. It specifies CASSPLAGYNEQYF.